This entry lists 26 T cell receptor beta chains sequenced from one sample in a study of shared clonotypes between healthy human individuals. The assay was immunoSEQ multiplex PCR, and TCRdb's table has in-frame clones only and misses some. The sample comprises about 360,000 clones, roughly 70% of which are singletons, and 8% to 13% rests with the top ten. Sequenced input: memory CD4+ T cells sorted from blood. Subset defined: CD45RA-negative fraction. Source of these receptors: a man younger than 40 in good health.

The chain uses TRBV28 and TRBJ2-3, with D possibly being TRBD2 (6 bases). V lost 4 bases, J lost 2 bases, and 10 bases lay in between. Germline V gene data show CDR1 as MDHEN and CDR2 as SYDVKM. The CDR3 extends over 14 amino acids. This CDR3 is CASSWGLPTDTQYF. CDR3 sequence (DNA): TGTGCCAGCAGTTGGGGACTCCCCACAGATACGCAGTATTTT.

The CDR3 DNA sequence: TGTGCCACCAGCAGAGATTACACGTTTTATGGCTACACCTTC. It codes for CATSRDYTFYGYTF. This chain links TRBV15 with TRBJ1-2, with no clear D. V was trimmed by 0 bases and J by 5 bases, leaving 10 bases between them. CDR3 length: 14 residues. Germline V gene data show CDR1 as LNHNV and CDR2 as YYDKDF (reference sequence).

The V and J genes are TRBV18 and TRBJ2-7, with 12 bases matching TRBD2. This CDR3 has 20 residues. From germline, CDR1 is KGHSH and CDR2 LQKENI. Unmatched junction bases numbered 19, after V lost 3 bases and J lost 4 bases. The CDR3 reads CASSPPFETSGSLWRYEQYF. CDR3 nucleotide sequence: TGTGCCAGCTCACCGCCGTTCGAGACTAGCGGGAGTCTATGGAGATACGAGCAGTACTTC.

This clone was seen a handful of times. This chain joins TRBV4-1 and TRBJ2-7; 7 bases are shared with TRBD1. V lost 0 bases to trimming and J lost 3 bases; unmatched junction nucleotides: 11. The CDR3 runs 17 residues. Germline loops: CDR1 MGHRA, CDR2 YSYEKL. The CDR3 spells CASSQDIVRDRDYEQYF. CDR3 nucleotides: TGCGCCAGCAGCCAAGATATTGTCAGGGACAGAGACTACGAGCAGTACTTC.

This chain connects TRBV11-2 to TRBJ2-1; D is perhaps TRBD1 or TRBD2 (5 bases each). Germline V gives CDR1 SGHAT, CDR2 FQNNGV. This CDR3 is built from 14 residues. V was shortened by 3 bases and J by 5 bases, with 11 bases between the two germline ends. The CDR3 is CASSFSGADNEQFF. The CDR3 DNA is TGTGCCAGCAGCTTTTCCGGGGCCGACAATGAGCAGTTCTTC.

This clone was seen only a few times. The rearrangement links TRBV5-1 to TRBJ1-1; D possibly corresponds to TRBD1 (6 bases). V lost 7 bases and J lost 3, with 16 bases in between. CDR1 and CDR2 (germline): SGHRS, YFSETQ. The CDR3 sequence is 14 residues long. CDR3 bases: TGCGCCAGCGGATCAGGGGTAATCGACACTGAAGCTTTCTTT. It is translated as CASGSGVIDTEAFF.

The chain carries TRBV10-2 and TRBJ2-2; D call uncertain. Trimming stripped 1 base from V and 4 bases from J, with 4 bases between. The CDR3 consists of 13 residues. Per germline, CDR1 WSHSY and CDR2 SAAADI. CDR3 nucleotides: TGCGCCAGCAGTGAGTTCAGCACCGGGGAGCTGTTTTTT. Protein: CASSEFSTGELFF.

CDR3 DNA: TGTGCCAGCAGTGAAGACAGGTATGAGCAGTTCTTC. It specifies CASSEDRYEQFF. The chain carries TRBV2 and TRBJ2-1; D may be TRBD1 (5 bases). V was clipped by 1 base and J by 8 bases, with 6 bases between them. The CDR3 is 12 residues long. Germline assignment: CDR1 SNHLY and CDR2 FYNNEI. Complete variable domain (other parts from reference TRBV2 and TRBJ2-1): EPEVTQTPSHQVTQMGQEVILRCVPISNHLYFYWYRQILGQKVEFLVSFYNNEISEKSEIFDDQFSVERPDGSNFTLKIRSTKLEDSAMYFCASSEDRYEQFFGPGTRLTVL.

The V gene is TRBV6-1, the J gene TRBJ2-1, with D possibly TRBD1 on 6 matching bases. This CDR3 is built from 12 residues. Germline assignment: CDR1 MNHNS and CDR2 SASEGT. The germline V and J ends were trimmed by 6 bases and 8 bases, with 11 bases remaining between them. DNA of the CDR3: TGTGCCAGCAGGGCGACAGGAGATGAGCAGTTCTTC. Its protein product is CASRATGDEQFF.

The chain employs TRBV5-4 and TRBJ2-7; 9 nucleotides match TRBD2. V lost 4 bases, J lost 2 bases, and 7 bases stayed unmatched. CDR1 and CDR2 (germline): SGHNT, YYREEE (reference sequence). The CDR3 covers 15 residues. CDR3 sequence: CASSKKTSGPYEQYF. For the CDR3, the DNA is TGTGCCAGCAGCAAGAAGACTAGCGGTCCCTACGAGCAGTACTTC.

The chain recombines TRBV7-2 with TRBJ1-2; tentatively, D is TRBD1 (6 bases). Germline lookup yields CDR1 SGHTA and CDR2 FQGNSA. The CDR3 is 14 residues long. V was trimmed by 11 bases and J by 6 bases, leaving 22 bases between them. The CDR3 nucleotides read TGTGCCGGGGGCAGACAGGTCTACCCTAATGGCTACACCTTC. Translation gives CAGGRQVYPNGYTF.

The chain combines TRBV28 with TRBJ2-2; TRBD1 agrees at 9 bases. From germline, CDR1 is MDHEN and CDR2 SYDVKM. This CDR3 comprises 15 residues. V trimming: 4 bases; J trimming: 6 bases; junction bases outside the gene matches: 6. The CDR3 sequence is CASSWGDRDAGELFF. Written as DNA, the CDR3 is TGTGCCAGCAGTTGGGGGGACAGGGATGCCGGGGAGCTGTTTTTT. The full variable domain, with the rest looked up from reference TRBV28 and TRBJ2-2, is DVKVTQSSRYLVKRTGEKVFLECVQDMDHENMFWYRQDPGLGLRLIYFSYDVKMKEKGDIPEGYSVSREKKERFSLILESASTNQTSMYLCASSWGDRDAGELFFGEGSRLTVL.

There are a few counts of this clone. The genes are TRBV6-1 and TRBJ1-5; 7 bases line up with TRBD1. Germline V CDR1 and CDR2: MNHNS, SASEGT. J gave up 1 base and V 2 bases, and 8 bases lay outside the gene matches. There are 17 residues in the CDR3. The CDR3 protein is CASSERRQGKSNQPQHF. The CDR3 DNA sequence: TGTGCCAGCAGTGAACGACGACAGGGTAAAAGCAATCAGCCCCAGCATTTT.

This clone was detected once. The V and J genes are TRBV2 and TRBJ2-7, with a tentative D call TRBD1 (6 bases). The ends were cut back, 7 bases at V and 5 bases at J, with 12 bases in the middle. Germline lookup yields CDR1 SNHLY and CDR2 FYNNEI. The CDR3 length is 12 residues. The chain's CDR3 is CASKFYRDEQYF. The CDR3 DNA follows: TGTGCCAGCAAGTTTTACAGGGACGAGCAGTACTTC.

This chain joins TRBV15 and TRBJ2-7; no definite D call. V lost 0 bases and J 7 bases, leaving 13 bases between the germline ends. CDR1 LNHNV and CDR2 YYDKDF come from the germline V gene (reference sequence). The CDR3 has 14 amino acids. The CDR3 DNA reads TGTGCCACCAGCAGAGATCCCCTGAGCTGGGAGCAGTACTTC. This translates into CATSRDPLSWEQYF.

This clone has more than one count but fewer than ten. The V and J genes are TRBV10-3 and TRBJ2-2, with a weak D call TRBD2 (6 bases). The CDR3 has 15 residues. In germline, CDR1 is ENHRY, CDR2 SYGVKD. The V end was cut by 3 bases, the J end by 5 bases, with 13 bases between. The CDR3, as DNA: TGTGCCATCAGTGAAGTGTCCGGGGGAACCGGGGAGCTGTTTTTT. The encoded protein is CAISEVSGGTGELFF.

The chain couples TRBV29-1 to TRBJ1-1, with TRBD1 as a possible D gene (5 bases). Trimming cost V 7 bases and J 3 bases, with 15 bases left between them. The CDR3 length is 13 residues. Germline V gene lookup returns CDR1 SQVTM and CDR2 ANQGSEA. The CDR3 protein is CSAGTDAYTEAFF. Here the CDR3 DNA reads TGCAGCGCCGGGACGGATGCATACACTGAAGCTTTCTTT.

CDR3 nucleotides: TGTGCCAGCAGTTCAGTTCTTGATACGCAGTATTTT. Translated: CASSSVLDTQYF. This chain uses TRBV27 with TRBJ2-3, with unresolved D. The V end was cut by 4 bases, the J end by 6 bases, with 8 bases between. Germline-derived CDR1 and CDR2 are MNHEY and SMNVEV (reference sequence). The CDR3 sequence is 12 residues long.

The chain recombines TRBV9 with TRBJ2-1, with D possibly TRBD2 on 6 matching bases. Germline V CDR1 and CDR2: SGDLS, YYNGEE. The CDR3 covers 12 residues. The ends were cut back, 5 bases at V and 6 bases at J, with 9 bases in the middle. Written as DNA, the CDR3 is TGTGCCAGCAGACTAGCACCCAATGAGCAGTTCTTC. This codes for CASRLAPNEQFF.

Worth noting for this clone: A read error is possible here, since a much larger clone lies one base away. V usage is TRBV6-6 and J usage is TRBJ1-1; D is unclear. Germline V gene data show CDR1 as MNHNY and CDR2 as SVGAGI (reference sequence). This CDR3 spans 13 amino acids. Trimming stripped 1 base from V and 1 base from J, with 4 bases between. CDR3 DNA sequence: TGTGCCAGCAGTTACTATTGGAACACTGAAGCTTTCTTT. This gives the protein CASSYYWNTEAFF.

The chain links TRBV10-3 to TRBJ1-6; D is perhaps TRBD1 (5 bases). Trimming cost V 11 bases and J 7 bases, with 21 bases left between them. Per germline, CDR1 ENHRY and CDR2 SYGVKD. The CDR3 contains 15 residues. As DNA, the CDR3 is TGTGCCTCCTCGATGGGGGAGGACTGGAATTCACCCCTCCACTTT. Its protein product is CASSMGEDWNSPLHF.

The gene calls are TRBV7-2 and TRBJ2-3, with D unclear. Trimming shortened V by 0 bases and J by 0 bases, and 10 bases separated the two germline ends. Germline V gene data show CDR1 as SGHTA and CDR2 as FQGNSA. The CDR3 is made up of 16 amino acids. The CDR3 spells CASSLASSWSTDTQYF. The CDR3 DNA follows: TGTGCCAGCAGCTTAGCCTCATCTTGGAGCACAGATACGCAGTATTTT. Together with reference TRBV7-2 and TRBJ2-3, the CDR3 gives the full variable domain: GAGVSQSPSNKVTEKGKDVELRCDPISGHTALYWYRQSLGQGLEFLIYFQGNSAPDKSGLPSDRFSAERTGGSVSTLTIQRTQQEDSAVYLCASSLASSWSTDTQYFGPGTRLTVL.

The chain carries TRBV7-2 and TRBJ2-5, with D possibly matching TRBD2 (6 bases). The V gene's germline CDR1 is SGHTA and CDR2 FQGNSA. Trimming took off 3 bases at V and 7 bases at J, with 15 bases between the two ends. The CDR3 is made up of 14 amino acids. The CDR3 is CASSLMRDAGTQYF. The DNA for the CDR3 is TGTGCCAGCAGCTTGATGCGGGACGCCGGGACCCAGTACTTC.

The chain joins TRBV18 to TRBJ2-1, with 7 bases identical to TRBD2. V lost 3 bases and J lost 3; bases outside the gene matches: 8. The CDR3 covers 16 residues. Per the germline V gene, CDR1 is KGHSH and CDR2 is LQKENI. The CDR3 here is CASSPLNGRLYNEQFF. The CDR3 DNA is TGTGCCAGCTCACCCCTCAACGGGAGGCTCTACAATGAGCAGTTCTTC.

The CDR3 sequence: CASLPLGANNNEQFF. In nucleotides, the CDR3 is TGTGCCAGCCTCCCGCTTGGGGCCAACAACAATGAGCAGTTCTTC. The rearrangement links TRBV27 to TRBJ2-1, with D possibly TRBD1 on 5 matching bases. The V gene's germline CDR1 is MNHEY and CDR2 SMNVEV (reference sequence). CDR3 length equals 15 residues. Deletions cut 8 bases from V and 5 bases from J, with 19 bases between.

The CDR3 nucleotides are TGTGCCAGCAGTGAAGGGGGCCAGGGCTACACCTTC. This codes for CASSEGGQGYTF. The rearrangement joins TRBV2 to TRBJ1-2; possibly TRBD1 for D (5 bases). The germline gives CDR1 SNHLY, CDR2 FYNNEI. This CDR3 spans 12 amino acids. Trimming shortened V by 1 base and J by 8 bases, and 8 bases separated the two germline ends.